The sequence of this T cell receptor (beta chain) was determined in a study of blood T cell repertoires in COVID-19. Study-wide background: Italy, Spain and the United States were the sources of the convalescent and acute COVID-19 samples. T cells, B-cell-depleted T cells, or PBMCs supplied cDNA or gDNA.

Recruits, aged about 18 to 100 years, lived in 20 to 30 US areas. This CDR3 has 13 residues. V was shortened by 7 bases and J by 0 bases, with 9 bases between the two germline ends. Per the study methods: Researchers report that nucleated cell counts were estimated from reference gene primer amplification. Generated by immunoSEQ multiplex PCR, the TCRdb table keeps only in-frame clones and is missing some. That table supplies the V and J calls and clone size; D and trimming were determined from the DNA. The data show approximately 160,000 clones, 80% to 90% seen once. This TCR derives from a woman aged 45-65 years in a cohort exposed to, infected with or recovered from COVID-19 (not recorded which). Sequenced sample: PBMCs or T cells enriched from blood (not recorded which). This chain connects TRBV12-3 or TRBV12-4 to TRBJ1-1; the D is unclear. CDR3 bases: TGTGCCAGCAAGCGTGCTGTGAACACTGAAGCTTTCTTT. It translates to CASKRAVNTEAFF.